The following is a TCR beta chain sequence with its context. As yet, its antigen is unknown. Germline-derived CDR1 and CDR2 are SGHAT and FQDESV (reference sequence). The junction had 10 bases not matched to a gene; V was cut back by 5 bases and J by 5 bases. The CDR3 extends over 15 amino acids. These data belong to a study of CD4+ T cells in melanoma. The protocol was immunoSEQ multiplex PCR, while the TCRdb copy is restricted to in-frame clones and leaves out a portion. Among 9,500 to 13,000 clones listed, 60% to 70% were seen once. Findings and caveats of the study: CD8+ T cell, macrophage and B cell function reportedly correlated with neoantigen-specific CD4+ T cells.

This clonotype was sampled from a human donor with melanoma. The sample comprised cells from a culture (not recorded whether cultured in vitro). The V call is TRBV11-1, the J call TRBJ1-1, with 8 bases aligning to TRBD1. CDR3 DNA: TGTGCCAGCAGCCCTGGATCAGGGGGCCGTACTGAAGCTTTCTTT. Translation: CASSPGSGGRTEAFF.